This is a list of T cell receptor beta chains from one sample in a study of blood T cell repertoires in COVID-19. Clones were read by immunoSEQ multiplex PCR, and TCRdb kept only the in-frame ones, dropping some. The table lists over 40,000 clones, almost 85% of them singletons. The sample consisted of peripheral blood. Receptors were obtained from a human donor in a cohort sampled during active COVID-19. Both conserved end residues are part of each CDR3. D genes are given only for firm matches. Clone sizes are given selectively: once, few, many, or a class where the clone is expanded.

v_call	d_call	clone_size	j_call	cdr3_nt	cdr3_aa
TRBV11-3	.	.	TRBJ2-3	TGTGCCAGCAGCTTAGGCCCCGTTATGGCGGGACGCACAGATACGCAGTATTTT	CASSLGPVMAGRTDTQYF
TRBV28	TRBD2	.	TRBJ2-3	TGTGCCAGCAGTTTATGGGGGACTAGCGAGAGCACAGATACGCAGTATTTT	CASSLWGTSESTDTQYF
TRBV2	TRBD2	.	TRBJ2-5	TGTGCCAGCAGTGGGAGCGGGGGAGACGGAGAGACCCAGTACTTC	CASSGSGGDGETQYF
TRBV2	TRBD1	.	TRBJ2-2	TGTGCCAGCAGTAGGAATGACAGGGGCACCGGGGAGCTGTTTTTT	CASSRNDRGTGELFF
TRBV5-8	TRBD1	.	TRBJ1-2	TGTGCCAGCAGCCTTACGGACAGGGGCTATGGCTACACCTTC	CASSLTDRGYGYTF
TRBV5-1	.	.	TRBJ1-4	TGCGCCAGCAGACCCCTGACAGGCACTAATGAAAAACTGTTTTTT	CASRPLTGTNEKLFF
TRBV30	.	.	TRBJ2-7	TGTGCCTGGAGTCTAGCAGGCCGTCCCTACGAGCAGTACTTC	CAWSLAGRPYEQYF
TRBV10-1	.	few	TRBJ2-7	TGCGCCAGCAGTGAGACAGGAGACTACGAGCAGTACTTC	CASSETGDYEQYF
TRBV4-3	.	.	TRBJ2-7	TGCGCCAGCAGCCAAGATCTAAGGCAGGGCGAGCAGTACTTC	CASSQDLRQGEQYF
TRBV6-4	.	.	TRBJ2-3	TGTGCCAGCAGTGACACTCCGAGCACAGATACGCAGTATTTT	CASSDTPSTDTQYF
TRBV24-1	.	.	TRBJ2-3	TGTGCCACCAGTCCGGGGTTTGGTACGCAGTATTTT	CATSPGFGTQYF
TRBV21-1	.	once	TRBJ2-2	TGTGCCAGCAGCATACAAAGACTCCCGGCCGGGGAGCTGTTTTTT	CASSIQRLPAGELFF
TRBV5-5	TRBD1	few	TRBJ1-5	TGTGCCAGCAGCCTGGTAGGGACAGGGCGACAGCCCCAGCATTTT	CASSLVGTGRQPQHF
TRBV28	TRBD2	.	TRBJ2-1	TGTGCCAGCAGTCACCTCCTAGCGGGAAGAGGAAATGAGCAGTTCTTC	CASSHLLAGRGNEQFF
TRBV28	TRBD2	.	TRBJ2-7	TGTGCCAGCAGAACAGCGGGGGAGGCCTACGAGCAGTACTTC	CASRTAGEAYEQYF
TRBV7-8	TRBD2	.	TRBJ2-7	TGTGCCAGCAGCTTGCGGAGGGACTATAACACCTACGAGCAGTACTTC	CASSLRRDYNTYEQYF
TRBV19	TRBD1	.	TRBJ2-3	TGTGCCAGTAGTAGCGGGACAGGGGGAGGAAATACGCAGTATTTT	CASSSGTGGGNTQYF
TRBV14	TRBD1	.	TRBJ2-7	TGTGCCAGCACCCCCGGACAGGGGCTCGAGCAGTACTTC	CASTPGQGLEQYF